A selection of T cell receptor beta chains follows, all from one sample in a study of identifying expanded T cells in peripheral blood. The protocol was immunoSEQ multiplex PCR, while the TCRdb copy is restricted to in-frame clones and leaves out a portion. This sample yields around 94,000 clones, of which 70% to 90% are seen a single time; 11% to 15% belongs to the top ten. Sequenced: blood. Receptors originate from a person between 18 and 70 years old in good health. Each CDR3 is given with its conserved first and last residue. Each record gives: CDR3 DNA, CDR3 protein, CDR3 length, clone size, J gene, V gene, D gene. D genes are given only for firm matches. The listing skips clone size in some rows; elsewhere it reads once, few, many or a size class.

DNA: TGTGCCAGCAGCCTCCCCCGGACCCAGGGGGAGCTGTTTTTT; CDR3: CASSLPRTQGELFF; length: 14; size: -; J: TRBJ2-2; V: TRBV5-4; D: -
DNA: TGTGCCACCAGCAGAGCATTGCTAGCGGGACACAATGAGCAGTTCTTC; CDR3: CATSRALLAGHNEQFF; length: 16; size: few; J: TRBJ2-1; V: TRBV15; D: TRBD2
DNA: TGTGCCAGCAGCTTAGATCTAGGCGGGGGGGCCTACAATGAGCAGTTCTTC; CDR3: CASSLDLGGGAYNEQFF; length: 17; size: -; J: TRBJ2-1; V: TRBV7-2; D: TRBD2
DNA: TGTGCCAGCTCACCGTCCAGGCTATACGAGCAGTACTTC; CDR3: CASSPSRLYEQYF; length: 13; size: -; J: TRBJ2-7; V: TRBV18; D: -
DNA: TGTGCCAGCTCACCACCCTCCAGCATGGATGAAGCTTTCTTT; CDR3: CASSPPSSMDEAFF; length: 14; size: -; J: TRBJ1-1; V: TRBV18; D: -
DNA: TGCGCCAGCAGCTGGGGAGCGAACACCGGGGAGCTGTTTTTT; CDR3: CASSWGANTGELFF; length: 14; size: -; J: TRBJ2-2; V: TRBV5-1; D: -
DNA: TGTGCCAGCAGTTTAATGGGGGTCCAAGAGACCCAGTACTTC; CDR3: CASSLMGVQETQYF; length: 14; size: -; J: TRBJ2-5; V: TRBV28; D: -
DNA: TGTGCCAGCAGTTTATCAGGGGTCCGGTCGGACACTGAAGCTTTCTTT; CDR3: CASSLSGVRSDTEAFF; length: 16; size: -; J: TRBJ1-1; V: TRBV28; D: -
DNA: TGTGCCAGCAGCTTAAGCGGGGCGGGCAATGAGCAGTTCTTC; CDR3: CASSLSGAGNEQFF; length: 14; size: -; J: TRBJ2-1; V: TRBV11-3; D: TRBD2
DNA: TGTGCCAGCAGCCCCCGGCCACATTCCGGGACAGGGGGGAAAGAAAAACTGTTTTTT; CDR3: CASSPRPHSGTGGKEKLFF; length: 19; size: -; J: TRBJ1-4; V: TRBV13; D: TRBD1
DNA: TGTGCCAGCCGCCAAGAAAGCTCCTACGAGCAGTACTTC; CDR3: CASRQESSYEQYF; length: 13; size: -; J: TRBJ2-7; V: TRBV28; D: -
DNA: TGTGCCAGCAGTTCACAGGGTCTGAATCAGCCCCAGCATTTT; CDR3: CASSSQGLNQPQHF; length: 14; size: -; J: TRBJ1-5; V: TRBV6-5; D: -
DNA: TGTGCCAGCAGCCGTGGTAGGGGAACACCCCTCCACTTT; CDR3: CASSRGRGTPLHF; length: 13; size: few; J: TRBJ1-6; V: TRBV16; D: -
DNA: TGTGCCACCGCCGTGCGGGGGCAGAGCACCGGGGAGCTGTTTTTT; CDR3: CATAVRGQSTGELFF; length: 15; size: -; J: TRBJ2-2; V: TRBV19; D: -
DNA: TGCAGTGCTAGAGATTTCCATGAGCAGTTCTTC; CDR3: CSARDFHEQFF; length: 11; size: once; J: TRBJ2-1; V: TRBV20-1; D: -
DNA: TGTGCCAGCAGTTTATATGGGGTTGGAGATACGCAGTATTTT; CDR3: CASSLYGVGDTQYF; length: 14; size: once; J: TRBJ2-3; V: TRBV28; D: -
DNA: TGTGCCAGCAGCCAAGGCGGCGGGGAGGTTCTCAATGAGCAGTTCTTC; CDR3: CASSQGGGEVLNEQFF; length: 16; size: -; J: TRBJ2-1; V: TRBV4-2; D: -
DNA: TGCGCCAGCAGCCAAGATTGGGAACGTTCCGCGCCGAATCAGCCCCAGCATTTT; CDR3: CASSQDWERSAPNQPQHF; length: 18; size: -; J: TRBJ1-5; V: TRBV4-3; D: -
DNA: TGTGCCAGCAGTGCAACGACTAGCGGGACTTACAATGAGCAGTTCTTC; CDR3: CASSATTSGTYNEQFF; length: 16; size: -; J: TRBJ2-1; V: TRBV6-6; D: TRBD2
DNA: TGTGCCACCAGCAGAGATGTGCAGGGAGGCTACACCTTC; CDR3: CATSRDVQGGYTF; length: 13; size: -; J: TRBJ1-2; V: TRBV15; D: -
DNA: TGTGCCAGCAGCCGGGGGGCGGGAGGCCCGAACACCGGGGAGCTGTTTTTT; CDR3: CASSRGAGGPNTGELFF; length: 17; size: -; J: TRBJ2-2; V: TRBV2; D: TRBD2
DNA: TGTGCCAGCAGCCCCGGGAGTGCCCTCTCCTACGAGCAGTACTTC; CDR3: CASSPGSALSYEQYF; length: 15; size: -; J: TRBJ2-7; V: TRBV7-9; D: -
DNA: TGCGCCAGCACATTAGGACAAAGCACAGATACGCAGTATTTT; CDR3: CASTLGQSTDTQYF; length: 14; size: -; J: TRBJ2-3; V: TRBV5-1; D: -
DNA: TGCGCCAGCAGCTTGGGCAGGGGGCGGAACAATGAGCAGTTCTTC; CDR3: CASSLGRGRNNEQFF; length: 15; size: -; J: TRBJ2-1; V: TRBV5-1; D: TRBD1
DNA: TGTGCCAGCAGTACCCTTGGGGGGACCTACGAGCAGTACTTC; CDR3: CASSTLGGTYEQYF; length: 14; size: -; J: TRBJ2-7; V: TRBV7-2; D: -
DNA: TGTGCCAGCTCACGCAGGGAGAGTACCACAGAGGAGCAGTTCTTC; CDR3: CASSRRESTTEEQFF; length: 15; size: -; J: TRBJ2-1; V: TRBV18; D: -
DNA: TGTGCCAGCAGTTGGGGCAGCACATACGAGCAGTACTTC; CDR3: CASSWGSTYEQYF; length: 13; size: -; J: TRBJ2-7; V: TRBV6-6; D: -
DNA: TGTGCCAGCCAAACTCGACCGAATAATCAGCCCCAGCATTTT; CDR3: CASQTRPNNQPQHF; length: 14; size: -; J: TRBJ1-5; V: TRBV6-5; D: -
DNA: TGTGCCAGTAAAAACAGAGGGGGACAGCTTAGCACAGATACGCAGTATTTT; CDR3: CASKNRGGQLSTDTQYF; length: 17; size: -; J: TRBJ2-3; V: TRBV19; D: TRBD1
DNA: TGCGCCAGCAGCCTGGATGAGGGATGGGGGCGAGTCGGGGAGCTGTTTTTT; CDR3: CASSLDEGWGRVGELFF; length: 17; size: -; J: TRBJ2-2; V: TRBV5-6; D: -
DNA: TGTGCCAGTAGAGCGGGGACAGGGGATTCCTATGGCTACACCTTC; CDR3: CASRAGTGDSYGYTF; length: 15; size: -; J: TRBJ1-2; V: TRBV19; D: TRBD1
DNA: TGTGCCTGGAGGCCCCTCCCCCCAAGGACAGATTCCTACGAGCAGTACTTC; CDR3: CAWRPLPPRTDSYEQYF; length: 17; size: -; J: TRBJ2-7; V: TRBV30; D: -
DNA: TGTGCCATCAGTCAGAAATCGGTGGGCACAGATACGCAGTATTTT; CDR3: CAISQKSVGTDTQYF; length: 15; size: -; J: TRBJ2-3; V: TRBV10-3; D: -
DNA: TGTGCCAGTAGTATCTCGCAGGGACGAGGCACTGAAGCTTTCTTT; CDR3: CASSISQGRGTEAFF; length: 15; size: -; J: TRBJ1-1; V: TRBV19; D: -
DNA: TGTGCCAGCAGAATGACAGAGAACTACGAGCAGTACTTC; CDR3: CASRMTENYEQYF; length: 13; size: -; J: TRBJ2-7; V: TRBV6-5; D: -
DNA: TGTGCCAGCCCCAGGGCTCAGAACACCGGGGAGCTGTTTTTT; CDR3: CASPRAQNTGELFF; length: 14; size: -; J: TRBJ2-2; V: TRBV7-9; D: -
DNA: TGCGCCAGCAGTGAGTTGTGGGTTTTTCGTCAGCCCCAGCATTTT; CDR3: CASSELWVFRQPQHF; length: 15; size: -; J: TRBJ1-5; V: TRBV10-1; D: -
DNA: TGTGCCATCAGTGCGGGACACAACGCACAAAATAGCAATCAGCCCCAGCATTTT; CDR3: CAISAGHNAQNSNQPQHF; length: 18; size: -; J: TRBJ1-5; V: TRBV10-3; D: -
DNA: TGTGCCAGCAGCTTGGAGACCTACGAGCAGTACTTC; CDR3: CASSLETYEQYF; length: 12; size: -; J: TRBJ2-7; V: TRBV5-4; D: -
DNA: TGTGCCAGCCTCCTTAAGGGGGGATCGACTCAGCCCCAGCATTTT; CDR3: CASLLKGGSTQPQHF; length: 15; size: -; J: TRBJ1-5; V: TRBV6-1; D: -
DNA: TGTGCCAGCAGCCGCTCCCCAGGGTCCTACGAGCAGTACTTC; CDR3: CASSRSPGSYEQYF; length: 14; size: -; J: TRBJ2-7; V: TRBV7-2; D: -
DNA: TGTGCCAGCAGGACAGGGGGCTTTGGCTACACCTTC; CDR3: CASRTGGFGYTF; length: 12; size: -; J: TRBJ1-2; V: TRBV6-1; D: TRBD1
DNA: TGCAGCGTCTTGAAGTGGGGATTGAACACCGGGGAGCTGTTTTTT; CDR3: CSVLKWGLNTGELFF; length: 15; size: -; J: TRBJ2-2; V: TRBV29-1; D: -
DNA: TGTGCCAGCTCACCCGGATTGCGGAATCAGCCCCAGCATTTT; CDR3: CASSPGLRNQPQHF; length: 14; size: -; J: TRBJ1-5; V: TRBV18; D: -
DNA: TGCGCCAGCAGCCAATTCGGGCTGAAAAACTACGAGCAGTACTTC; CDR3: CASSQFGLKNYEQYF; length: 15; size: -; J: TRBJ2-7; V: TRBV4-1; D: -
DNA: TGTGCCACCAGCAGAGGGATGAGGGGGCGGAACACCGGGGAGCTGTTTTTT; CDR3: CATSRGMRGRNTGELFF; length: 17; size: once; J: TRBJ2-2; V: TRBV15; D: TRBD1
DNA: TGCGCCAGCAGGCCGGTAGGGACTAGCGGGGGCCGGAGCACAGATACGCAGTATTTT; CDR3: CASRPVGTSGGRSTDTQYF; length: 19; size: -; J: TRBJ2-3; V: TRBV5-1; D: TRBD2
DNA: TGTGCCAGCAGCTTAGCGCCCGGTACCGGGGAGCTGTTTTTT; CDR3: CASSLAPGTGELFF; length: 14; size: -; J: TRBJ2-2; V: TRBV7-2; D: -
DNA: TGCAGCGTTGTTTCGGGGGGTTGGGATGAGCAGTTCTTC; CDR3: CSVVSGGWDEQFF; length: 13; size: once; J: TRBJ2-1; V: TRBV29-1; D: TRBD2
DNA: TGTGCCAGCAGTCTCGTAATACAGGGGTCTGAAGCTTTCTTT; CDR3: CASSLVIQGSEAFF; length: 14; size: -; J: TRBJ1-1; V: TRBV28; D: TRBD1
DNA: TGTGCCAGCAGTTACCACCGTGGACAGGGGGAAGATGGCTACACCTTC; CDR3: CASSYHRGQGEDGYTF; length: 16; size: -; J: TRBJ1-2; V: TRBV6-5; D: TRBD1